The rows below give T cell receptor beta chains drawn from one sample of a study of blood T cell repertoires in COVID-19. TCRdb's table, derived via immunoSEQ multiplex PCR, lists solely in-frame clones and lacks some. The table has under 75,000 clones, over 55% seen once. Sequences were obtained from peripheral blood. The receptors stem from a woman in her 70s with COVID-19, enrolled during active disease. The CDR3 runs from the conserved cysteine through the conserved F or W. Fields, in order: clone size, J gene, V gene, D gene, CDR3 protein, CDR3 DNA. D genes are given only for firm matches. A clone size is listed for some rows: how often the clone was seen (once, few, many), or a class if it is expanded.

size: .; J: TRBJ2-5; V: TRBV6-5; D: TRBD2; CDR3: CASQLAGNQETQYF; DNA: TGTGCCAGTCAACTAGCGGGGAACCAAGAGACCCAGTACTTC
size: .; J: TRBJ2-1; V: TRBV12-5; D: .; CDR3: CASGYHPGDEQFF; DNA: TGTGCTAGTGGTTACCACCCGGGGGATGAGCAGTTCTTC
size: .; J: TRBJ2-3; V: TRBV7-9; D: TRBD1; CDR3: CASSLTVRQGAITDTQYF; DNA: TGTGCCAGCAGCTTGACGGTCCGTCAGGGGGCAATCACAGATACGCAGTATTTT
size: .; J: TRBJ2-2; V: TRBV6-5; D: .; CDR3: CASSYEGAGELFF; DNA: TGTGCCAGCAGTTACGAGGGAGCTGGGGAGCTGTTTTTT
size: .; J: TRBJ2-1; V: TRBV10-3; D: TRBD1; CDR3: CAISRDRGQNSEQFF; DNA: TGTGCCATCAGCAGGGACAGGGGGCAGAATAGTGAGCAGTTCTTC
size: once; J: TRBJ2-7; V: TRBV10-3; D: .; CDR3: CAISESGAPRYYEQYF; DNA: TGTGCCATCAGTGAGTCGGGGGCGCCACGGTACTACGAGCAGTACTTC
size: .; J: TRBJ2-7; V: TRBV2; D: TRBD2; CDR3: CASRLILAGGSYEQYF; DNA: TGTGCCAGCAGACTAATCCTAGCGGGGGGTTCCTACGAGCAGTACTTC
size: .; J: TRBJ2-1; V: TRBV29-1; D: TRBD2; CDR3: CSGGLAGGSYNEQFF; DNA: TGCAGCGGTGGACTAGCGGGGGGAAGCTACAATGAGCAGTTCTTC
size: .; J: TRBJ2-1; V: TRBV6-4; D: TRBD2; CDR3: CASSVPRLAPRENEQFF; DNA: TGTGCCAGCAGTGTACCCAGACTAGCCCCTAGGGAAAATGAGCAGTTCTTC
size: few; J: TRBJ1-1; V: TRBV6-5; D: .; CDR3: CASRGAGANTEAFF; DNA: TGTGCCAGCAGGGGGGCAGGGGCGAACACTGAAGCTTTCTTT
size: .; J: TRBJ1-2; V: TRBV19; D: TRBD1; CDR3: CASNLGQGFYGYTF; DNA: TGTGCCAGTAATTTGGGACAGGGGTTCTATGGCTACACCTTC
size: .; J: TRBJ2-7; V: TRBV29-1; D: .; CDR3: CSVMGRGSPYEQYF; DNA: TGCAGCGTTATGGGAAGGGGCTCTCCCTACGAGCAGTACTTC
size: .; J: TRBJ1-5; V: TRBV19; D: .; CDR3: CASQDSPSNQPQHF; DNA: TGTGCCAGCCAGGACAGCCCTAGCAATCAGCCCCAGCATTTT
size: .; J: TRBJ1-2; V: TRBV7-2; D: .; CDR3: CASSPGGQINYGYTF; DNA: TGTGCCAGCAGCCCCGGCGGGCAGATTAACTATGGCTACACCTTC
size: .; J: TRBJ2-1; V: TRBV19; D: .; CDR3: CASSMDFSSYNEQFF; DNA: TGTGCCAGTAGTATGGACTTCAGCTCCTACAATGAGCAGTTCTTC
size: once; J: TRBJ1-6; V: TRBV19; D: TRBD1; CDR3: CASSTWTGLNSPLHF; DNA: TGTGCCAGTAGTACCTGGACAGGGTTGAATTCACCCCTCCACTTT
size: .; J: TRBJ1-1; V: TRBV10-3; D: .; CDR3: CAIRGLPNTEAFF; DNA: TGTGCCATCAGAGGACTCCCGAACACTGAAGCTTTCTTT
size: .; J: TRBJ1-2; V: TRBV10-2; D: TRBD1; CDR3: CASSDRGAHYGYTF; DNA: TGCGCCAGCAGCGACAGGGGGGCACACTATGGCTACACCTTC
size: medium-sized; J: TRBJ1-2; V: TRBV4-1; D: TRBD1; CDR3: CASSSRQGGYGYTF; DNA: TGCGCCAGCAGCTCCCGTCAGGGGGGCTATGGCTACACCTTC
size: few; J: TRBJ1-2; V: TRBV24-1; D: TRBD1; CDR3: CATSDPGQGKGYTF; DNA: TGTGCCACCAGTGACCCTGGACAGGGTAAAGGCTACACCTTC
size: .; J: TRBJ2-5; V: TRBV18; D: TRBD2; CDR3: CASSAGLTETQYF; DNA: TGTGCCAGCTCAGCGGGACTAACGGAGACCCAGTACTTC
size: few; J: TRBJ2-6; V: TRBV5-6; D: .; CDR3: CASSLFRISGANVLTF; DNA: TGTGCCAGCAGCTTGTTCAGAATCTCTGGGGCCAACGTCCTGACTTTC
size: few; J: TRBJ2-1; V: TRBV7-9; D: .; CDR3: CASSLDGSSYNEQFF; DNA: TGTGCCAGCAGCTTAGATGGGAGCTCCTACAATGAGCAGTTCTTC
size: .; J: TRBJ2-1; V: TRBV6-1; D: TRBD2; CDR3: CASSEFSGGAYNEQFF; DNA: TGTGCCAGCAGTGAGTTTAGCGGGGGGGCCTACAATGAGCAGTTCTTC
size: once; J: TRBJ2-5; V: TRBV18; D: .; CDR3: CASSPLQGFETQYF; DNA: TGTGCCAGCTCACCACTTCAGGGTTTCGAGACCCAGTACTTC
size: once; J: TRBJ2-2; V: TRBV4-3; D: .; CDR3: CASKGYTGELFF; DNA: TGCGCCAGCAAGGGGTACACCGGGGAGCTGTTTTTT
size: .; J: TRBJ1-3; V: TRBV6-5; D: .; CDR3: CASRDSSGNTIYF; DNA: TGTGCCAGCCGGGATAGCTCTGGAAACACCATATATTTT
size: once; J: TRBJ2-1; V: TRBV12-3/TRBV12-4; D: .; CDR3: CASSWSLAPEQFF; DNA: TGTGCCAGCAGTTGGAGTCTAGCCCCTGAGCAGTTCTTC
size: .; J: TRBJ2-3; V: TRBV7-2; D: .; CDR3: CASSSGQQLGTDTQYF; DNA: TGTGCCAGCAGCTCCGGACAGCAACTCGGAACAGATACGCAGTATTTT
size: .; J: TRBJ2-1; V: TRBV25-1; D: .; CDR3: CASSESYYNEQFF; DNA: TGTGCCAGCAGTGAATCCTACTACAATGAGCAGTTCTTC
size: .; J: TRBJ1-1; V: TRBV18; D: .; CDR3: CASSPQEVGWSEAFF; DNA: TGTGCCAGCTCACCACAGGAGGTGGGGTGGAGTGAAGCTTTCTTT
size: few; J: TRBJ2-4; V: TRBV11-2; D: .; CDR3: CASSSAGKNIQYF; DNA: TGTGCCAGCAGCTCCGCCGGGAAAAACATTCAGTACTTC
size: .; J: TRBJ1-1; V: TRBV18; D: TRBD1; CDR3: CASSRQGDSTEAFF; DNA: TGTGCCAGCTCAAGACAGGGGGACTCGACTGAAGCTTTCTTT
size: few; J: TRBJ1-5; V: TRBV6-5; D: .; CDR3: CASSDSLSNQPQHF; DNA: TGTGCCAGCAGTGACTCACTTAGCAATCAGCCCCAGCATTTT
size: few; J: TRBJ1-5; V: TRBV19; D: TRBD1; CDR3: CASSIEGQGKQPQHF; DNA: TGTGCCAGTAGTATAGAAGGACAGGGGAAGCAGCCCCAGCATTTT
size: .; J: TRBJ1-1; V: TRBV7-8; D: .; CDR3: CASSLSGTEGNTEAFF; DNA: TGTGCCAGCAGCTTATCCGGGACGGAGGGGAACACTGAAGCTTTCTTT
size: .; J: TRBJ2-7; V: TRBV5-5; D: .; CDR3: CASSSTATSYEQYF; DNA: TGTGCCAGCAGCTCCACCGCAACTTCCTACGAGCAGTACTTC
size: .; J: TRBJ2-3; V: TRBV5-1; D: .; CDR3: CASSWRVVTEDTQYF; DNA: TGCGCCAGCAGCTGGAGGGTTGTGACTGAAGATACGCAGTATTTT
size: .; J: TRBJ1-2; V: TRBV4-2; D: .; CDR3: CASSQESANYGYTF; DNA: TGTGCCAGCAGCCAAGAGAGCGCTAACTATGGCTACACCTTC
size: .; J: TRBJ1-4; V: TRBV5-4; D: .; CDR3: CASSSYKGASTNEKLFF; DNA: TGTGCCAGCAGCTCTTACAAAGGGGCATCGACTAATGAAAAACTGTTTTTT
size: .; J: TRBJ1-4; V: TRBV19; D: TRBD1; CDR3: CASSIAGTGGEKLFF; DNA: TGTGCCAGTAGTATAGCAGGGACAGGTGGTGAAAAACTGTTTTTT
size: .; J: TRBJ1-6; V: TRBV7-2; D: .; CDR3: CASSLGGLSNSPLHF; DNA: TGTGCCAGCAGCTTGGGTGGGCTCAGTAATTCACCCCTCCACTTT
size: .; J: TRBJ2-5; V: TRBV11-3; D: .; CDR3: CASSLRQHQETQYF; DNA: TGTGCCAGCAGCCTGAGGCAGCACCAAGAGACCCAGTACTTC
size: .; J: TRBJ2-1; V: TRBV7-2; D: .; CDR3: CASSPGYRDSYNEQFF; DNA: TGTGCCAGCAGCCCAGGGTACAGGGACTCCTACAATGAGCAGTTCTTC
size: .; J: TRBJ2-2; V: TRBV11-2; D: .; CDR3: CASSPNRGHAGELFF; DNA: TGTGCCAGCAGCCCGAATAGGGGACACGCCGGGGAGCTGTTTTTT
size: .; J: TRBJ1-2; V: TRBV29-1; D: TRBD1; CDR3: CSAFQPGQGTNYGYTF; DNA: TGCAGCGCGTTCCAACCGGGACAGGGTACCAACTATGGCTACACCTTC
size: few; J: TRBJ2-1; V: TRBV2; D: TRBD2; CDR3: CASSGLASSYNEQFF; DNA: TGTGCCAGCAGTGGACTAGCGAGCTCCTACAATGAGCAGTTCTTC
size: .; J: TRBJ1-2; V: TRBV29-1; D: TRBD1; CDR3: CSVAQGVNYGYTF; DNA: TGCAGCGTTGCGCAGGGGGTCAACTATGGCTACACCTTC
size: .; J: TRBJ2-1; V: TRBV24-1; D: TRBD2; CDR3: CATSDPGTSGVSYNEQFF; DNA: TGTGCCACCAGTGACCCCGGGACTAGCGGGGTCTCCTACAATGAGCAGTTCTTC
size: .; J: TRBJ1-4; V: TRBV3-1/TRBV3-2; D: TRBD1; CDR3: CASSLQGAREKLFF; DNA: TGTGCCAGCAGCCTACAGGGGGCGCGTGAAAAACTGTTTTTT
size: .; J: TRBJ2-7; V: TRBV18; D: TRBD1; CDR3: CASSHTGEITYEQYF; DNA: TGTGCCAGCTCACACACAGGGGAAATCACCTACGAGCAGTACTTC
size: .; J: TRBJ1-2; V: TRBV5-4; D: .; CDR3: CASSLGQGRFDGYTF; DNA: TGTGCCAGCAGCTTGGGTCAGGGAAGATTCGATGGCTACACCTTC
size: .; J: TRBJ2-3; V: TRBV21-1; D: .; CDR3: CARPGTGGDTQYF; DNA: TGTGCCAGACCCGGGACAGGAGGGGATACGCAGTATTTT
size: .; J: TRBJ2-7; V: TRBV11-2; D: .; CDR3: CASSFSSGVTPYEQYF; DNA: TGTGCCAGCAGCTTTTCATCAGGGGTTACTCCCTACGAGCAGTACTTC
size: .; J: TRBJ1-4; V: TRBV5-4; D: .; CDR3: CASSPGRGRNEKLFF; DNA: TGTGCCAGCAGCCCCGGAAGGGGCCGGAATGAAAAACTGTTTTTT
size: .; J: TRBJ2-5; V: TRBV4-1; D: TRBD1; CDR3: CASSQAGTGYQETQYF; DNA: TGCGCCAGCAGCCAAGCCGGGACAGGGTACCAAGAGACCCAGTACTTC
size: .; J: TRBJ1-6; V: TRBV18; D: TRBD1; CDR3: CASSPGQSNSPLHF; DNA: TGTGCCAGCTCACCGGGACAGAGTAATTCACCCCTCCACTTT
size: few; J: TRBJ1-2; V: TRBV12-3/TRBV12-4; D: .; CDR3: CASSLAGRYTF; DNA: TGTGCCAGCTCCCTGGCGGGAAGATACACCTTC
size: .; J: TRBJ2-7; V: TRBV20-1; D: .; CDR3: CSASLHSRHYEQYF; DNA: TGCAGTGCTAGTCTACACTCCAGACACTACGAGCAGTACTTC